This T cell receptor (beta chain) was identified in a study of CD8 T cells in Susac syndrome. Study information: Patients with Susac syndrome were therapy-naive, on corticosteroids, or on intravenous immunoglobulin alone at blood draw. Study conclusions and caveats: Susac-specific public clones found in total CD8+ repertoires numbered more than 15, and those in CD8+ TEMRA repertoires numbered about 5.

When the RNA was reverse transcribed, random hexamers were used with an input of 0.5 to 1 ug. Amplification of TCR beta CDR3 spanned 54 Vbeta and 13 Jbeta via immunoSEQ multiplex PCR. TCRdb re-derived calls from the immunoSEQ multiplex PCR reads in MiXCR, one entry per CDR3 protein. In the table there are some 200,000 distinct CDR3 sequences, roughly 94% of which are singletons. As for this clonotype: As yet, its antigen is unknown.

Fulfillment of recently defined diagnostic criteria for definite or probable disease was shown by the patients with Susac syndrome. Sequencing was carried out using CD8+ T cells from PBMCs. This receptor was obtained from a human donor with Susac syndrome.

This CDR3 is CASSLGTGNAGANVLTF. CDR3 DNA sequence: TGTGCCAGCAGCTTAGGGACAGGGAACGCTGGGGCCAACGTCCTGACTTTC. V gene TRBV13 combines with J gene TRBJ2-6; the match to TRBD1 covers 7 bases. V was clipped by 0 bases and J by 2 bases; unmatched bases: 4. There are 17 residues in the CDR3. The germline CDR1 and CDR2 sequences are PRHDT and FYEKMQ (reference sequence).